Sequencing of this T cell receptor (beta chain) was carried out in a study of T cell repertoires in cytomegalovirus infection. About the research overall: A matching HLA type, together with CMV infection, was signaled by public TCR beta signatures.

Looked up from germline, CDR1 is MNHNY and CDR2 is SVGAGI (reference sequence). V was clipped by 5 bases and J by 4 bases, with 15 bases between them. The CDR3 extends over 15 amino acids. Worth noting for this clonotype: Its specificity is not known.

TCRdb re-derived calls from the reads in MiXCR, one entry per CDR3 protein. The sample has hundreds of thousands of distinct CDR3 sequences, 33% seen once. The receptor comes from a human donor in good health (CMV status not recorded). Some clones in this sample may be carry-over from other donors' samples. The source was cultured PBMCs, collected from culture after CMV antigen stimulation. This chain uses TRBV6-6 with TRBJ1-5; no definite D call. CDR3 in DNA: TGTGCCAGCAGTGAACAGAAAGTAAGTAATCAGCCCCAGCATTTT. Translation: CASSEQKVSNQPQHF.